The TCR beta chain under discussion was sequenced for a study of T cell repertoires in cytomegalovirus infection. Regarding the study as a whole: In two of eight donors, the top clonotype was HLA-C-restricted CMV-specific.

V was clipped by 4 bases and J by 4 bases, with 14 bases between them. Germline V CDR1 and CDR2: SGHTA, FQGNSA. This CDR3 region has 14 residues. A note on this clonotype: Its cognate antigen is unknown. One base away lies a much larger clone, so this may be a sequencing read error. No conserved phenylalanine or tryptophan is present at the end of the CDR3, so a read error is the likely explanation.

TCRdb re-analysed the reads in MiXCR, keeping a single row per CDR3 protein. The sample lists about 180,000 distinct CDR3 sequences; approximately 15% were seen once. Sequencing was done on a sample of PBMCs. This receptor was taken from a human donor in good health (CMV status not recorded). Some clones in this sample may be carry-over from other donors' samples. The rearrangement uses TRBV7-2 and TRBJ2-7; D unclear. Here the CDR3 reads CASSSRTATYEQYS. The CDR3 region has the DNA TGTGCCAGCAGCTCTCGGACCGCAACATACGAGCAGTACTCC.